The rows below give T cell receptor beta chains drawn from one sample of a study of blood T cell repertoires in COVID-19. The assay was immunoSEQ multiplex PCR, and TCRdb's table has in-frame clones only and misses some. The top ten hold 5.6% of the sample, which has fewer than 200,000 clones, around 85% seen once. Material for sequencing was PBMCs or T cells enriched from blood (not recorded which). These receptors all come from a woman in her 40s with acute COVID-19. Each CDR3 is given with its conserved first and last residue. Each record gives: clone size, CDR3 length, J gene, V gene, D gene, CDR3 protein, CDR3 DNA. The D gene is left open where the match is weak. Rows may omit the clone size; those that give it use once, few, many or a size class.

. | 14 | TRBJ1-2 | TRBV7-8 | . | CASTPAGRIYGYTF | TGTGCCAGCACCCCCGCGGGCAGGATCTATGGCTACACCTTC
. | 14 | TRBJ2-3 | TRBV4-1 | . | CASSQALAADTQYF | TGCGCCAGCAGCCAAGCACTTGCCGCAGATACGCAGTATTTT
few | 14 | TRBJ2-5 | TRBV27 | TRBD1 | CASSKGQGAETQYF | TGTGCCAGCAGCAAGGGACAGGGGGCTGAGACCCAGTACTTC
. | 15 | TRBJ1-1 | TRBV19 | TRBD1 | CASSPGTGLNTEAFF | TGTGCCAGTAGTCCCGGGACAGGGTTGAACACTGAAGCTTTCTTT
once | 16 | TRBJ2-3 | TRBV4-2 | TRBD2 | CASSQVLAGGTDTQYF | TGTGCCAGCAGCCAAGTCCTAGCGGGAGGGACAGATACGCAGTATTTT
. | 16 | TRBJ2-1 | TRBV29-1 | TRBD1 | CSVEFRDSGLDNEQFF | TGCAGCGTTGAATTCAGGGACAGTGGGCTTGACAATGAGCAGTTCTTC
. | 16 | TRBJ1-2 | TRBV9 | TRBD1 | CASSVAARTGSYGYTF | TGTGCCAGCAGCGTAGCAGCTCGGACAGGGAGTTATGGCTACACCTTC
. | 17 | TRBJ1-2 | TRBV7-2 | . | CASSLVASTTSNYGYTF | TGTGCCAGCAGCTTAGTGGCCAGCACGACTTCTAACTATGGCTACACCTTC
few | 14 | TRBJ1-4 | TRBV2 | TRBD1 | CASSSGQGGEKLFF | TGTGCCAGCAGCTCAGGACAGGGTGGTGAAAAACTGTTTTTT
. | 13 | TRBJ2-1 | TRBV7-8 | TRBD2 | CASSPATSSEQFF | TGTGCCAGCAGCCCGGCGACTAGCTCTGAGCAGTTCTTC
. | 15 | TRBJ1-5 | TRBV6-1 | TRBD1 | CASSELGQAAQPQHF | TGTGCCAGCAGTGAATTGGGACAGGCGGCTCAGCCCCAGCATTTT
. | 14 | TRBJ2-5 | TRBV19 | TRBD1 | CASTQGTAQETQYF | TGTGCCAGTACACAAGGGACAGCACAAGAGACCCAGTACTTC
. | 15 | TRBJ2-2 | TRBV7-3 | . | CASSLFSTNTGELFF | TGTGCCAGCAGCTTATTTAGTACGAACACCGGGGAGCTGTTTTTT
. | 9 | TRBJ2-7 | TRBV13 | . | CASRQEQYF | TGTGCCAGCAGGCAGGAGCAGTACTTC
. | 14 | TRBJ2-1 | TRBV24-1 | . | CATSDATRYNEQFF | TGTGCCACCAGTGATGCGACTCGATACAATGAGCAGTTCTTC
. | 14 | TRBJ1-5 | TRBV6-5 | TRBD1 | CASRSDRGNQPQHF | TGTGCCAGCAGATCGGACAGGGGGAATCAGCCCCAGCATTTT
. | 15 | TRBJ1-2 | TRBV2 | . | CASSEWVSSVYGYTF | TGTGCCAGCAGTGAATGGGTCAGCAGCGTCTATGGCTACACCTTC
. | 13 | TRBJ2-5 | TRBV7-3 | . | CASSPGVGETQYF | TGTGCCAGCAGCCCAGGGGTCGGAGAGACCCAGTACTTC
. | 15 | TRBJ1-1 | TRBV27 | TRBD1 | CASSRGGQGTTEAFF | TGTGCCAGCAGCCGCGGCGGACAGGGAACCACTGAAGCTTTCTTT
. | 15 | TRBJ2-7 | TRBV7-5 | . | CARRAAREGPNEQYF | TGTGCCAGAAGGGCGGCGCGGGAGGGCCCCAACGAGCAGTACTTC
. | 14 | TRBJ2-7 | TRBV7-2 | . | CASSLGGTYYEQYF | TGTGCCAGCAGCTTAGGGGGGACTTACTACGAGCAGTACTTC
. | 12 | TRBJ2-1 | TRBV6-5 | TRBD2 | CASNGLAAEQFF | TGTGCCAGCAATGGACTAGCGGCTGAGCAGTTCTTC
few | 15 | TRBJ1-1 | TRBV2 | TRBD1 | CASSGVGTGLSGAFF | TGTGCCAGCAGCGGGGTAGGGACAGGGCTCAGTGGGGCTTTCTTT
. | 19 | TRBJ2-3 | TRBV11-3 | TRBD2 | CASSRRASGQRTTTDTQYF | TGTGCCAGCAGCAGGCGGGCTAGCGGGCAACGAACCACTACAGATACGCAGTATTTT
. | 13 | TRBJ1-1 | TRBV5-6 | TRBD1 | CASSPTGVTEAFF | TGTGCCAGCAGCCCGACAGGGGTCACTGAAGCTTTCTTT
few | 14 | TRBJ1-5 | TRBV3-1/TRBV3-2 | . | CASSLGGHWQPQHF | TGTGCCAGCAGCCTGGGGGGTCATTGGCAGCCCCAGCATTTT
. | 13 | TRBJ1-4 | TRBV7-2 | . | CASSLVAEGELFF | TGTGCCAGCAGCTTAGTAGCCGAAGGTGAGCTGTTTTTT